The subject of this entry is one T cell receptor beta chain. The CDR3 is 16 amino acids. CDR1 is SGHVS, CDR2 FQNEAQ, per germline. Trimming took 1 base from V and 0 from J, leaving 9 bases between them. In the study's own analysis: Amplification from reference gene primers served as the basis for estimated nucleated cell counts. TCRdb's table, derived via immunoSEQ multiplex PCR, lists solely in-frame clones and lacks some. The V and J calls and clone size were taken over from that table, and D and trimming were inferred from the DNA. The sample holds under 200,000 clones, roughly 80% seen once. This specimen comes from a study of blood T cell repertoires in COVID-19. Across the study: Acute and convalescent COVID-19 specimens originated in the United States, Italy and Spain.

The source of this sequence is a human donor in a cohort sampled during active COVID-19. Sample: peripheral blood. The chain couples TRBV7-8 to TRBJ2-2; D ambiguous. The CDR3, as DNA: TGTGCCAGCAGCTTAGTCGGCGGCGCGAACACCGGGGAGCTGTTTTTT. Translated: CASSLVGGANTGELFF.